Each of the 20 T cell receptor beta chains below was sequenced from the same sample in a study of blood T cell repertoires in COVID-19. TCRdb's copy holds only in-frame clones and misses some; the assay was immunoSEQ multiplex PCR. The sample carries approximately 72,000 clones, 84% recorded once. The sequenced sample consisted of peripheral blood. These receptor sequences come from a middle-aged man with active COVID-19.

The rearrangement joins TRBV11-2 to TRBJ1-4; 10 nucleotides agree with TRBD1. The CDR3 has 16 amino acids. Trimming cost V 4 bases and J 8 bases; bases outside gene matches: 10. Germline V gene data show CDR1 as SGHAT and CDR2 as FQNNGV. The CDR3 spells CASSWDRGLVGEKLFF. CDR3 nucleotide sequence: TGTGCCAGCAGCTGGGACAGGGGCTTGGTAGGGGAAAAACTGTTTTTT. Drawing the rest from reference TRBV11-2 and TRBJ1-4, the complete variable domain is EAGVAQSPRYKIIEKRQSVAFWCNPISGHATLYWYQQILGQGPKLLIQFQNNGVVDDSQLPKDRFSAERLKGVDSTLKIQPAKLEDSAVYLCASSWDRGLVGEKLFFGSGTQLSVL.

The rearrangement uses TRBV4-2 and TRBJ2-3; the D gene is possibly TRBD2 (5 bases). V lost 2 bases and J lost 5, with 14 bases in between. The germline V gene encodes CDR1 LGHNA and CDR2 YNFKEQ. The CDR3 extends over 15 amino acids. This CDR3 reads CASSQQTSAGDTQYF. The CDR3 DNA reads as TGTGCCAGCAGCCAACAAACTAGTGCCGGAGATACGCAGTATTTT.

This clone was seen just once. The V and J genes are TRBV7-9 and TRBJ2-1, with D perhaps TRBD1 (6 bases). The CDR3 has 14 amino acids. V lost 6 bases, J lost 4 bases, and 13 bases lay in between. CDR1 SEHNR and CDR2 FQNEAQ come from the germline V gene (reference sequence). The CDR3 is CASSSGQGYNEQFF. The CDR3 DNA follows: TGTGCCAGCAGTTCGGGGCAGGGGTACAATGAGCAGTTCTTC. Based on the CDR3 plus reference TRBV7-9 and TRBJ2-1, the full variable domain is DTGVSQNPRHKITKRGQNVTFRCDPISEHNRLYWYRQTLGQGPEFLTYFQNEAQLEKSRLLSDRFSAERPKGSFSTLEIQRTEQGDSAMYLCASSSGQGYNEQFFGPGTRLTVL.

Only a few counts were recorded for this clone. The chain has TRBV10-3 and TRBJ2-7, with 7 positions matching TRBD2. This CDR3 contains 14 residues. In germline, CDR1 is ENHRY, CDR2 SYGVKD. V lost 10 bases, J lost 2 bases, and 11 bases stayed unmatched. Written as DNA, the CDR3 is TGTGCCACTTCGGAATTCGGGGGGACCTACGAGCAGTACTTC. Protein: CATSEFGGTYEQYF.

The sample holds one count of this clone. The V call is TRBV18, the J call TRBJ2-3; D perhaps matches TRBD1 (6 bases). This CDR3 is 18 amino acids long. V was shortened by 5 bases and J by 3 bases, with 24 bases between the two germline ends. CDR1 and CDR2 (germline): KGHSH, LQKENI. The CDR3 nucleotides read TGTGCCAGCTCATCAGGGGCCCTGGCAGCCGGATATACAGATACGCAGTATTTT. Translating gives CASSSGALAAGYTDTQYF. The variable domain in full, with the rest retrieved from reference TRBV18 and TRBJ2-3, is NAGVMQNPRHLVRRRGQEARLRCSPMKGHSHVYWYRQLPEEGLKFMVYLQKENIIDESGMPKERFSAEFPKEGPSILRIQQVVRGDSAAYFCASSSGALAAGYTDTQYFGPGTRLTVL.

CDR3 amino acids: CASSLAQGHSPLHF. The CDR3 nucleotides are TGTGCCAGCAGCTTAGCACAGGGCCATTCACCCCTCCACTTT. The genes are TRBV7-9 and TRBJ1-6, with D tentatively TRBD1 (6 bases). The germline V gene encodes CDR1 SEHNR and CDR2 FQNEAQ (reference sequence). Trimming shortened V by 0 bases and J by 8 bases, and 8 bases separated the two germline ends. The CDR3 spans 14 residues. Full variable domain (rest looked up from reference TRBV7-9 and TRBJ1-6): DTGVSQNPRHKITKRGQNVTFRCDPISEHNRLYWYRQTLGQGPEFLTYFQNEAQLEKSRLLSDRFSAERPKGSFSTLEIQRTEQGDSAMYLCASSLAQGHSPLHFGNGTRLTVT.

The chain employs TRBV7-2 and TRBJ2-1; the match to TRBD2 covers 12 bases. The CDR3 has 15 residues. After removal of 5 bases from V and 5 bases from J, the junction contained 4 bases not matched to a gene. Germline V CDR1 and CDR2: SGHTA, FQGNSA. The CDR3 nucleotides are TGTGCCAGCAGCGGGCTAGCGGGAGGGAACAATGAGCAGTTCTTC. It translates to CASSGLAGGNNEQFF.

This chain links TRBV2 with TRBJ2-1; maybe TRBD2 (6 bases). The germline V gene encodes CDR1 SNHLY and CDR2 FYNNEI. The CDR3 runs to 15 residues. V was clipped by 1 base and J by 2 bases, with 9 bases between them. CDR3 sequence reads: CASSEERVTYNEQFF. For the CDR3, the DNA is TGTGCCAGCAGTGAAGAGCGGGTAACCTACAATGAGCAGTTCTTC.

The rearrangement links TRBV15 to TRBJ1-2; D perhaps matches TRBD1 (6 bases). Germline CDR1 LNHNV, CDR2 YYDKDF (reference sequence). This CDR3 has 14 amino acids. V dropped 2 bases and J dropped 8 bases, with 15 bases sitting between them. The DNA for the CDR3 is TGTGCCACCAGCAGACAGGGGCAGGTGAAAGGCTACACCTTC. It encodes CATSRQGQVKGYTF.

The chain is built from TRBV6-1 and TRBJ1-1; TRBD1 matches 10 bases. J lost 5 bases, V lost 1 base, and 7 bases had no gene match. This CDR3 spans 16 amino acids. Germline-derived CDR1 and CDR2 are MNHNS and SASEGT. CDR3 in DNA: TGTGCCAGCAGTGAAGGAGGGGGACAGGGGTGGACTGAAGCTTTCTTT. Translated: CASSEGGGQGWTEAFF.

The chain combines TRBV2 with TRBJ2-2; a weak D match, TRBD2 (6 bases). The CDR3 has 15 residues. Trimming stripped 6 bases from V and 6 bases from J, with 17 bases between. Germline V gives CDR1 SNHLY, CDR2 FYNNEI. The CDR3 DNA sequence: TGTGCCAGCAGGTCGAGGAGGGCCCCAGCCGGGGAGCTGTTTTTT. This codes for CASRSRRAPAGELFF.

The rearrangement uses TRBV11-2 and TRBJ2-7, with unresolved D. CDR1 and CDR2 (germline): SGHAT, FQNNGV. This CDR3 region has 12 residues. The V and J ends lost 4 bases and 6 bases respectively, with 10 bases between them. CDR3 DNA sequence: TGTGCCAGCAGCTCATTCTCGGGCGAGCAGTACTTC. This sequence encodes CASSSFSGEQYF.

This chain uses TRBV11-3 with TRBJ1-1; D is possibly TRBD1 (6 bases). CDR3 size: 12 residues. The germline CDR1 and CDR2 sequences are SGHNT and YENEEA. Trimming pared 2 bases from V and 6 bases from J, leaving 7 bases between. The CDR3 loop is CASSLKGAEAFF. CDR3 nucleotide sequence: TGTGCCAGCAGCTTAAAGGGGGCTGAAGCTTTCTTT.

The chain joins TRBV30 to TRBJ2-1; 7 bases align to TRBD2. This CDR3 has 12 residues. Losses at the gene ends were 0 bases for V and 8 bases for J; bases not matched to a gene: 1. The germline gives CDR1 GTSNPN, CDR2 SVGIG (reference sequence). CDR3 sequence: CAWSVRGDEQFF. CDR3 sequence (DNA): TGTGCCTGGAGTGTACGGGGGGATGAGCAGTTCTTC.

The rearrangement uses TRBV6-5 and TRBJ1-5; 10 bases map to TRBD1. Losses at the gene ends were 5 bases for V and 4 bases for J; bases not matched to a gene: 5. In germline, CDR1 is MNHEY, CDR2 SVGAGI. This CDR3 region has 15 residues. The CDR3 sequence: CASSPLDRGNQPQHF. CDR3 coding DNA: TGTGCCAGCAGTCCCTTGGACAGGGGGAATCAGCCCCAGCATTTT.

The chain is built from TRBV7-2 and TRBJ2-5; TRBD2 matches 7 bases. CDR3 length: 14 residues. The J segment lost 4 bases and the V segment lost 1 base, leaving 3 bases of the junction unmatched. The germline V gene encodes CDR1 SGHTA and CDR2 FQGNSA. In DNA, the CDR3 is TGTGCCAGCAGCTTAGGTCCGGGAGGAGAGACCCAGTACTTC. Residues: CASSLGPGGETQYF.

This clone was recorded once. V usage is TRBV19 and J usage is TRBJ2-6; tentatively, D is TRBD2 (5 bases). This CDR3 is 15 amino acids long. Per germline, CDR1 LNHDA and CDR2 SQIVND (reference sequence). V gave up 6 bases and J gave up 10 bases, with 19 bases separating them. The CDR3 DNA is TGTGCCAGTAGAGCGGAGGAGCGAGGAAAAAACGTCCTGACTTTC. Translation gives CASRAEERGKNVLTF.

As DNA, the CDR3 is TGTGCCAGCACCCAAGGGGGAGTATACGAGCAGTACTTC. It is translated as CASTQGGVYEQYF. The gene calls are TRBV5-4 and TRBJ2-7; D is perhaps TRBD1 (6 bases). Germline CDR1 reads SGHNT; CDR2 reads YYREEE (reference sequence). V gave up 6 bases and J gave up 4 bases, with 14 bases separating them. The CDR3 loop spans 13 amino acids.

The V call is TRBV6-2 or TRBV6-3, the J call TRBJ2-3; possibly TRBD2 for D (5 bases). Germline CDR1 is MNHEY and CDR2 is SVGEGT. The CDR3 sequence is 17 residues long. V was shortened by 2 bases and J by 4 bases, with 19 bases between the two germline ends. Here the CDR3 DNA reads TGTGCCAGCAGTTACCCTTGGACTCTAGTCGAATCAGATACGCAGTATTTT. Translating it yields CASSYPWTLVESDTQYF.

V gene TRBV6-1 combines with J gene TRBJ1-2; D not certain. V lost 2 bases to trimming and J lost 0 bases, with 10 bases between them. CDR3 length: 15 amino acids. Germline CDR1 is MNHNS and CDR2 is SASEGT. The CDR3 nucleotides read TGTGCCAGCAGTGAATGGAGGGCCGCTAACTATGGCTACACCTTC. Translation: CASSEWRAANYGYTF.